A single sample gave rise to the 27 T cell receptor beta chains below, sequenced in a study of identical twins' blood T cells. TCRdb fed the 5' RACE reads into MiXCR, producing one record per CDR3 protein. The sample carries a few hundred thousand distinct CDR3 sequences, 25% to 35% recorded once. The specimen sequenced was PBMCs. Source of these receptors: a woman aged 18 to 49 in good health.

This chain connects TRBV12-5 to TRBJ1-5, with unresolved D. The CDR3 consists of 13 residues. Germline V lookup: CDR1 LGHNT, CDR2 FRNRAP. V shed 1 base and J shed 5 bases, with 6 bases lying between them. CDR3 sequence reads: CASGLARHQPQHF. The CDR3 nucleotides read TGTGCTAGTGGTTTGGCCCGTCATCAGCCCCAGCATTTT. Variable domain in full (rest from reference TRBV12-5 and TRBJ1-5): DARVTQTPRHKVTEMGQEVTMRCQPILGHNTVFWYRQTMMQGLELLAYFRNRAPLDDSGMPKDRFSAEMPDATLATLKIQPSEPRDSAVYFCASGLARHQPQHFGDGTRLSIL.

The V call is TRBV12-3 or TRBV12-4, the J call TRBJ1-4, with D possibly TRBD1 on 6 matching bases. Trimming pared 7 bases from V and 5 bases from J, leaving 17 bases between. This CDR3 has 15 amino acids. The CDR3 coding sequence is TGTGCCAGCACCCTCGGGGGGGGCGCGAATGAAAAACTGTTTTTT. Its protein is CASTLGGGANEKLFF.

V and J are TRBV19 and TRBJ2-3; D gene unclear. CDR1 is LNHDA and CDR2 is SQIVND in the germline V gene (reference sequence). The CDR3 spans 14 residues. V was cut by 9 bases and J by 0 bases, with 13 bases left in between. The CDR3 protein is CASHDWSSTDTQYF. The CDR3 DNA follows: TGTGCCAGCCATGACTGGTCTAGCACAGATACGCAGTATTTT.

V usage is TRBV7-9 and J usage is TRBJ1-6; no clear D gene. Trimming took off 0 bases at V and 9 bases at J, with 15 bases between the two ends. The CDR3 is 16 amino acids. CDR1 is SEHNR and CDR2 is FQNEAQ in the germline V gene (reference sequence). CDR3 coding DNA: TGTGCCAGCAGCTTAGCAAAAAGCTCGTGGATTTCACCCCTCCACTTT. Amino acids: CASSLAKSSWISPLHF.

This clonotype was counted many times. The chain employs TRBV29-1 and TRBJ2-7; 7 bases fit TRBD1. Germline assignment: CDR1 SQVTM and CDR2 ANQGSEA. V was clipped by 2 bases and J by 2 bases; unmatched bases: 6. This CDR3 has 14 residues. CDR3 DNA sequence: TGCAGCGTTGAACTACAGGGGCGTCCCTACGAGCAGTACTTC. It codes for CSVELQGRPYEQYF.

This clonotype was seen a few times. The chain has TRBV19 and TRBJ2-1; possibly TRBD2 for D (6 bases). V lost 10 bases, J lost 0 bases, and 10 bases lay in between. The V gene's germline CDR1 is LNHDA and CDR2 SQIVND (reference sequence). The CDR3 spans 13 residues. The CDR3 bases are TGTGCCACAACCGGGAGCTCCTACAATGAGCAGTTCTTC. It encodes CATTGSSYNEQFF.

This clonotype was seen a handful of times. This chain connects TRBV4-1 to TRBJ2-1; D is perhaps TRBD2 (6 bases). The CDR3 is 16 residues long. Germline CDR1 is MGHRA and CDR2 is YSYEKL. Trimming took 1 base from V and 0 from J, leaving 10 bases between them. The CDR3 spells CASSQVWRGSYNEQFF. DNA of the CDR3: TGCGCCAGCAGCCAAGTGTGGCGGGGCTCCTACAATGAGCAGTTCTTC.

About this clonotype itself: The final CDR3 position lacks the conserved phenylalanine or tryptophan, pointing to a likely read error. The chain uses TRBV6-2 or TRBV6-3 and TRBJ2-2; TRBD2 matches 7 bases. The V and J ends lost 5 bases and 0 bases, in that order; junction bases with no gene match: 6. This CDR3 contains 16 residues. Germline V gives CDR1 MNHEY, CDR2 SVGEGT. This chain's CDR3 is CASSDTSAPNTGELFS. In DNA form, the CDR3 reads TGTGCCAGCAGTGATACTAGCGCCCCGAACACCGGGGAGCTGTTTTCC.

The chain combines TRBV12-3 or TRBV12-4 with TRBJ2-1; D could derive from TRBD1 or TRBD2 (6 bases each). V lost 5 bases and J 9 bases, leaving 14 bases between the germline ends. This CDR3 contains 13 residues. In DNA form, the CDR3 reads TGTGCCAGCAGTCTTACCGAGGGGGGTGAGCAGTTCTTC. The encoded protein is CASSLTEGGEQFF.

V is TRBV7-9 and J is TRBJ2-2; 7 bases match TRBD1. V lost 5 bases and J lost 2; bases outside the gene matches: 2. Germline CDR1 SEHNR, CDR2 FQNEAQ (reference sequence). The CDR3 is made up of 14 amino acids. The CDR3 loop reads CASSRDSNTGELFF. The DNA of the CDR3 is TGTGCCAGCAGCCGGGACAGTAACACCGGGGAGCTGTTTTTT.

The chain uses TRBV7-9 and TRBJ1-1; 9 bases map to TRBD1. Germline V gives CDR1 SEHNR, CDR2 FQNEAQ (reference sequence). V was pared by 5 bases and J by 6 bases, with 10 bases of the junction left unmatched. The CDR3 is 15 residues long. The CDR3 sequence is CASSRFRTGEAEAFF. CDR3 in DNA: TGTGCCAGCAGCCGTTTCCGGACAGGGGAGGCTGAAGCTTTCTTT.

In DNA, the CDR3 is TGTGCCAGCAGCAAAGGACAGCCCTCGGAGGGCTACACCTTC. Translated: CASSKGQPSEGYTF. The chain recombines TRBV12-3 or TRBV12-4 with TRBJ1-2; TRBD1 is a possible D gene (6 bases). This CDR3 spans 14 amino acids. The V end was cut by 6 bases, the J end by 8 bases, with 19 bases between.

This clonotype showed up just a few times. The chain has TRBV15 and TRBJ2-1, with unresolved D. Germline values: CDR1 LNHNV, CDR2 YYDKDF (reference sequence). CDR3 size: 16 residues. V shed 1 base and J shed 0 bases, with 10 bases lying between them. CDR3 protein: CATSRGVASSYNEQFF. For the CDR3, the DNA is TGTGCCACCAGCAGAGGAGTGGCGAGCTCCTACAATGAGCAGTTCTTC.

This clonotype was observed at least ten times. The J gene is TRBJ2-4, the V gene TRBV29-1; D perhaps matches TRBD2 (6 bases). This CDR3 is 14 amino acids long. The germline V gene has CDR1 SQVTM and CDR2 ANQGSEA. Between the trimmed V and J ends, which lost 4 bases and 2 bases, there was a span of 12 bases. Here the CDR3 reads CSVVAGTSKNIQYF. The CDR3 DNA sequence: TGCAGCGTTGTCGCCGGGACTTCCAAAAACATTCAGTACTTC.

V usage is TRBV6-5 and J usage is TRBJ1-3; the D is unclear. The ends were cut back, 2 bases at V and 0 bases at J, with 8 bases in the middle. Germline assignment: CDR1 MNHEY and CDR2 SVGAGI. The CDR3 extends over 15 amino acids. CDR3: CASSYGRDSGNTIYF. The CDR3 DNA reads TGTGCCAGCAGTTACGGGAGAGACTCTGGAAACACCATATATTTT.

The chain carries TRBV6-4 and TRBJ2-1; the match to TRBD2 covers 9 bases. The CDR3 has 15 amino acids. The V segment lost 0 bases and the J segment 3 bases; nucleotides outside the gene matches: 0. From germline, CDR1 is MRHNA and CDR2 SNTAGT. CDR3 in DNA: TGTGCCAGCAGTGACTCTAGCGGGAGCTACAATGAGCAGTTCTTC. This encodes CASSDSSGSYNEQFF.

This clonotype came up a few times. V and J are TRBV7-6 and TRBJ2-3, with 10 nucleotides matching TRBD2. CDR1 is SGHVS, CDR2 FNYEAQ, per germline. Trimming cost V 2 bases and J 2 bases; bases outside gene matches: 10. This CDR3 spans 18 amino acids. The DNA for the CDR3 is TGTGCCAGCAGCTTATTCCCTCTAGCGGGGGTTGACACAGATACGCAGTATTTT. It specifies CASSLFPLAGVDTDTQYF.

Worth noting for this clonotype: A much larger clone lies a single base off, so this may be a read error. This chain joins TRBV28 and TRBJ1-5; 10 bases line up with TRBD1. The CDR3 contains 14 residues. Germline V CDR1 and CDR2: MDHEN, SYDVKM. The CDR3 is CTSTWTGGYQPQHF. CDR3 coding DNA: TGTACCAGCACTTGGACAGGGGGTTATCAGCCCCAGCATTTT.

The chain is built from TRBV20-1 and TRBJ2-3; 9 positions match TRBD2. This CDR3 region has 16 residues. Trimming cost V 0 bases and J 4 bases; bases outside gene matches: 8. CDR1 DFQATT and CDR2 SNEGSKA come from the germline V gene (reference sequence). DNA of the CDR3: TGCAGTGCTAGAGACCCTAGCGGGGCTAGCGCAGATACGCAGTATTTT. It yields the protein CSARDPSGASADTQYF.

A remark on this clonotype: Germline and junction disagree at one end, which may indicate a read error. The rearrangement uses TRBV29-1 and TRBJ1-1, with 7 bases matching TRBD1. The CDR3 loop spans 16 amino acids. The germline V gene has CDR1 SQVTM and CDR2 ANQGSEA. CDR3 sequence: CNVVWVAGGRGTEAFF. As DNA, the CDR3 is TGCAACGTTGTCTGGGTGGCAGGGGGACGGGGAACTGAAGCTTTCTTT.

The chain carries TRBV20-1 and TRBJ1-5, with D tentatively TRBD1 (5 bases). V was clipped by 0 bases and J by 1 base, with 13 bases between them. In germline, CDR1 is DFQATT, CDR2 SNEGSKA (reference sequence). There are 16 residues in the CDR3. CDR3 loop: CSARDLQGASNQPQHF. CDR3 sequence (DNA): TGCAGTGCTAGAGATCTGCAAGGGGCGAGCAATCAGCCCCAGCATTTT.

The rearrangement links TRBV19 to TRBJ2-3; D possibly uses TRBD1 or TRBD2 (5 bases each). Germline V CDR1 and CDR2: LNHDA, SQIVND (reference sequence). V was trimmed by 3 bases and J by 3 bases, leaving 13 bases between them. The CDR3 contains 15 residues. CDR3 bases: TGTGCCAGTAGTATCGGGACCCTTGCAACAGATACGCAGTATTTT. Amino acid sequence: CASSIGTLATDTQYF. Full variable domain (outside the CDR3, taken from reference TRBV19 and TRBJ2-3): DGGITQSPKYLFRKEGQNVTLSCEQNLNHDAMYWYRQDPGQGLRLIYYSQIVNDFQKGDIAEGYSVSREKKESFPLTVTSAQKNPTAFYLCASSIGTLATDTQYFGPGTRLTVL.

This clonotype was recorded a few times. The chain recombines TRBV10-3 with TRBJ1-1, with TRBD1 identical over 8 bases. This CDR3 contains 13 residues. V was pared by 11 bases and J by 1 base, with 6 bases of the junction left unmatched. CDR1 is ENHRY and CDR2 is SYGVKD in the germline V gene. The CDR3 here is CAAQDRANTEAFF. In DNA form, the CDR3 reads TGTGCCGCCCAGGACAGGGCGAACACTGAAGCTTTCTTT.

J is TRBJ1-1 and V is TRBV20-1; no clear D. Germline V gene lookup returns CDR1 DFQATT and CDR2 SNEGSKA (reference sequence). V was trimmed by 6 bases and J by 0 bases, leaving 11 bases between them. The CDR3 length is 13 residues. CDR3 bases: TGCAGTGCCCATAACCGAATGAACACTGAAGCTTTCTTT. Translation: CSAHNRMNTEAFF.

This clonotype turned up a few times. The V call is TRBV10-2, the J call TRBJ1-4; D is uncertain. CDR3 length equals 17 residues. Per germline, CDR1 WSHSY and CDR2 SAAADI. Trimming stripped 6 bases from V and 0 bases from J, with 17 bases between. CDR3 loop: CASSEGPASATNEKLFF. CDR3 coding DNA: TGCGCCAGCAGCGAAGGGCCAGCTAGCGCAACTAATGAAAAACTGTTTTTT.

This clonotype was picked up many times. J is TRBJ1-3 and V is TRBV29-1; a weak D match, TRBD1 (5 bases). Germline V gives CDR1 SQVTM, CDR2 ANQGSEA. CDR3 size: 15 residues. V lost 7 bases and J lost 1, with 17 bases in between. CDR3 protein: CSGSLRGLSGNTIYF. CDR3 DNA: TGCAGCGGCTCTCTTCGGGGGTTGTCTGGAAACACCATATATTTT. The variable domain in full, completed from reference TRBV29-1 and TRBJ1-3, reads SAVISQKPSRDICQRGTSLTIQCQVDSQVTMMFWYRQQPGQSLTLIATANQGSEATYESGFVIDKFPISRPNLTFSTLTVSNMSPEDSSIYLCSGSLRGLSGNTIYFGEGSWLTVV.

V is TRBV10-2 and J is TRBJ2-5, with 9 bases that match TRBD2. Germline CDR1 WSHSY, CDR2 SAAADI. Trimming removed 10 bases from V and 2 bases from J; junction bases left unmatched: 11. CDR3 length: 15 amino acids. The DNA of the CDR3 is TGCGCCACCATGAGTCTGACTAGCGGACAAGAGACCCAGTACTTC. Amino acids: CATMSLTSGQETQYF.